The 11 T cell receptor beta chains below come from one sample, sequenced in a study of blood T cell repertoires in COVID-19. Using immunoSEQ multiplex PCR, the repertoire was profiled, and TCRdb retains in-frame clones only, with some absent. The sample records about 100,000 clones, almost 80% being singletons. The sequenced material came from peripheral blood. Every receptor here comes from a man in his 70s with active or convalescent COVID-19.

This clone was seen a few times. The V call is TRBV9, the J call TRBJ1-2, with D possibly TRBD1 on 6 matching bases. Per the germline V gene, CDR1 is SGDLS and CDR2 is YYNGEE. This CDR3 has 16 residues. The V gene lost 3 bases and the J gene lost 3 bases, with 18 bases spanning the gap. CDR3 sequence reads: CASSAKGQGIDYGYTF. In DNA, the CDR3 is TGTGCCAGCAGCGCGAAGGGACAAGGAATTGACTATGGCTACACCTTC.

This clone is medium-sized in the sample. The rearrangement joins TRBV9 to TRBJ2-2; D gene unclear. Trimming took 4 bases from V and 6 from J, leaving 10 bases between them. CDR3 length: 13 residues. The V gene's germline CDR1 is SGDLS and CDR2 YYNGEE. CDR3 DNA: TGTGCCAGCAGCTCACGTGGGCCCGGGGAGCTGTTTTTT. Amino acid sequence: CASSSRGPGELFF.

The chain joins TRBV7-8 to TRBJ2-1; 11 bases agree with TRBD2. This CDR3 region has 16 residues. Germline CDR1 and CDR2: SGHVS and FQNEAQ. V shed 4 bases and J 6 bases; nucleotides not matched to a gene: 8. The CDR3: CASSSLSGRGLNEQFF. CDR3 DNA sequence: TGTGCCAGCAGCTCCCTTAGCGGGAGGGGACTCAATGAGCAGTTCTTC.

The chain employs TRBV14 and TRBJ1-1; TRBD1 might be the D (5 bases). V lost 2 bases, J lost 5 bases, and 15 bases lay in between. CDR1 and CDR2 (germline): SGHDN, FVKESK. CDR3 length: 15 residues. The CDR3 region has the DNA TGTGCCAGCAGCCAAATGGGGGGGAGGGGAACTGAAGCTTTCTTT. This codes for CASSQMGGRGTEAFF.

This clone was seen just once. This sequence joins TRBV9 and TRBJ2-7; 7 nucleotides line up with TRBD2. Per germline, CDR1 SGDLS and CDR2 YYNGEE. With 0 bases clipped from V and 2 bases from J, the junction kept 11 bases outside the gene matches. The CDR3 runs 17 residues. Written as DNA, the CDR3 is TGTGCCAGCAGCGTAGGGGTTAGTGGGGGGGAACCCTACGAGCAGTACTTC. This codes for CASSVGVSGGEPYEQYF.

This clone was recorded a few times. This chain links TRBV7-8 with TRBJ2-7; TRBD1 matches 7 bases. Germline V lookup: CDR1 SGHVS, CDR2 FQNEAQ. The CDR3 is 14 residues long. J gave up 1 base and V 5 bases, and 5 bases lay outside the gene matches. The CDR3 spells CASSPGDRSYEQYF. The DNA of the CDR3 is TGTGCCAGCAGCCCCGGGGACAGATCCTACGAGCAGTACTTC.

The V and J genes are TRBV27 and TRBJ1-4, with TRBD1 identical over 8 bases. V dropped 6 bases and J dropped 8; count of bases not matched to a gene: 8. CDR3 length equals 14 residues. The germline gives CDR1 MNHEY, CDR2 SMNVEV (reference sequence). The DNA for the CDR3 is TGTGCCAGCAGGGTTGCAGGGGGCGGAGAAAAACTGTTTTTT. Encoded protein: CASRVAGGGEKLFF.

This clone has more than one count but fewer than ten. The chain has TRBV4-1 and TRBJ1-2; D not certain. V was shortened by 1 base and J by 2 bases, with 14 bases between the two germline ends. The CDR3 extends over 16 amino acids. Looked up from germline, CDR1 is MGHRA and CDR2 is YSYEKL. The CDR3 DNA follows: TGCGCCAGCAGCCAAGTTCTGTCACCCGAGAACTATGGCTACACCTTC. Amino acids: CASSQVLSPENYGYTF.

The rearrangement uses TRBV5-1 and TRBJ1-6; D may be TRBD1 (5 bases). Trimming removed 1 base from V and 5 bases from J, with 19 bases in between. The length of the CDR3 is 18 residues. Germline CDR1 SGHRS, CDR2 YFSETQ. CDR3 in DNA: TGCGCCAGCAGCTTGTTGGGCCCAGGGAATAGTAATAATTCACCCCTCCACTTT. The encoded protein is CASSLLGPGNSNNSPLHF.

The rearrangement uses TRBV21-1 and TRBJ2-7; TRBD1, as called in the table, went unchecked against the DNA. TRBV21-1 is a pseudogene segment. The length of the CDR3 is 15 residues. The CDR3 DNA is TGTGCCAGCAGCAAAGGAGGACAGCACTCCTACGAGCAGTACTTC. It codes for CASSKGGQHSYEQYF.

The chain is built from TRBV6-6 and TRBJ1-2; perhaps TRBD1 as D (6 bases). The CDR3 runs to 14 residues. CDR1 MNHNY and CDR2 SVGAGI come from the germline V gene (reference sequence). V was shortened by 3 bases and J by 8 bases, with 16 bases between the two germline ends. CDR3 sequence (DNA): TGTGCCAGCAGTTATCTCGAGGGGGACGGCGGCTACACCTTC. It is translated as CASSYLEGDGGYTF.